This T cell receptor beta chain was found in a study of T cell changes during pregnancy in multiple sclerosis. CDR1 and CDR2 from the germline V gene are SGHTA and FQGNSA. The V end lost 1 base, the J end lost 4 bases, and 12 bases lay between the germline ends. This CDR3 has 15 amino acids. Measured with immunoSEQ multiplex PCR; TCRdb has only the in-frame clones, and not every one. The sample includes some 80,000 clones, roughly nine tenths of them seen just once. The genes are TRBV7-2 and TRBJ2-3; no firm D call. Material: peripheral blood, obtained in the first trimester of pregnancy. This TCR came from a female donor with multiple sclerosis, enrolled in a pregnancy study. The chain's CDR3 is CASSLVRATSDTQYF. As DNA, the CDR3 is TGTGCCAGCAGCTTAGTGCGTGCTACCTCAGATACGCAGTATTTT.